The sequence of this TCR beta chain was determined in a study of T-cell reconstitution after alpha-beta-depleted transplantation in children. This CDR3 has 15 residues. Germline lookup yields CDR1 DFQATT and CDR2 SNEGSKA (reference sequence). V shed 0 bases and J 4 bases; nucleotides not matched to a gene: 6. Molecular barcoding with unique molecular identifiers was used for the TCRbeta library. TCRdb reprocessed the PCR reads via MiXCR and lists one record per CDR3 protein. This sample has some 600,000 distinct CDR3 sequences, with around 17% found just once. This clonotype was counted at least ten times.

The receptor's source is a human donor who donated a stem cell graft to a child with acute myeloid leukemia. This rearrangement joins TRBV20-1 to TRBJ1-1; 9 bases align to TRBD1. The source material was PBMCs from the stem cell graft donor, sampled from the stem cell graft. This CDR3 is CSARDLQGASTEAFF. The CDR3 coding sequence is TGCAGTGCTAGAGATCTACAGGGGGCGAGCACTGAAGCTTTCTTT.